The 21 T cell receptor beta chains given below trace back to one sample, sequenced in a study of OX40 agonist ivuxolimab in advanced cancers. TCRdb's copy holds only in-frame clones and misses some; the assay was immunoSEQ multiplex PCR. The table lists 45,000 to 65,000 clones, more than 80% of them singletons, with roughly 11% in the top ten. The source was CD4+ or CD8+ T cells sorted from blood, collected in a trial of the OX40 agonist ivuxolimab. These receptors were taken from an adult with an advanced solid tumor such as melanoma, head and neck, liver or kidney cancer.

With respect to this clone: One end of the junction does not line up with germline, which may come from a read error. DNA for the CDR3: TGTGCCAGCAGTGGACTAGCGGGGGGTCATAATGGGCAGTTCTTC. Its translation: CASSGLAGGHNGQFF. This chain uses TRBV6-1 with TRBJ2-1; 13 positions agree with TRBD2. The CDR3 runs to 15 residues. CDR1 and CDR2 (germline): MNHNS, SASEGT.

A few counts support this clone. The chain couples TRBV30 to TRBJ1-6, with a weak D call TRBD1 (5 bases). The CDR3 extends over 15 amino acids. Trimming removed 6 bases from V and 10 bases from J, with 22 bases in between. Germline CDR1 GTSNPN, CDR2 SVGIG (reference sequence). The CDR3 DNA sequence: TGTGCCTGCTGGAGGGGAGGAGAGCATAGGTCACCCCTCCACTTT. Protein sequence: CACWRGGEHRSPLHF.

This chain's CDR3 is CASSESRLGGGETQYF. In DNA, the CDR3 is TGCGCCAGCAGTGAGTCGAGGCTCGGAGGGGGGGAGACCCAGTACTTC. This chain connects TRBV10-1 to TRBJ2-5, with D possibly being TRBD1 or TRBD2 (6 bases each). This CDR3 has 16 residues. Trimming took 0 bases from V and 5 from J, leaving 16 bases between them. Germline V CDR1 and CDR2: WNHNN, SYGVQD (reference sequence).

This clone has more than one count but fewer than ten. The chain recombines TRBV30 with TRBJ2-7; D may be TRBD2 (7 bases). CDR1 GTSNPN and CDR2 SVGIG come from the germline V gene (reference sequence). The CDR3 runs 12 residues. V was shortened by 2 bases and J by 7 bases, with 12 bases between the two germline ends. CDR3 in DNA: TGTGCCTGGAGTCGGGGGGCGGGAGAGCAGTACTTC. This codes for CAWSRGAGEQYF.

The V and J genes are TRBV5-1 and TRBJ1-5, with D perhaps matching TRBD1 (6 bases). This CDR3 contains 13 residues. CDR1 is SGHRS, CDR2 YFSETQ, per germline. Trimming left V 1 base short and J 4 bases short, with 6 bases between. The CDR3 region is CASSLTGNQPQHF. The CDR3 DNA follows: TGCGCCAGCAGCTTGACAGGGAATCAGCCCCAGCATTTT.

The chain is built from TRBV5-1 and TRBJ1-5; possibly TRBD1 for D (5 bases). The CDR3 covers 14 residues. The V gene lost 0 bases and the J gene lost 6 bases, with 10 bases spanning the gap. The germline gives CDR1 SGHRS, CDR2 YFSETQ. The CDR3 protein is CASSLEGLGQPQHF. DNA for the CDR3: TGCGCCAGCAGCTTGGAGGGGTTAGGTCAGCCCCAGCATTTT.

The V gene is TRBV29-1, the J gene TRBJ1-3; 8 bases agree with TRBD1. The germline V gene encodes CDR1 SQVTM and CDR2 ANQGSEA. V lost 0 bases, J lost 3 bases, and 1 base stayed unmatched. The CDR3 sequence is 14 residues long. Here the CDR3 reads CSVEDRGLGNTIYF. CDR3 nucleotide sequence: TGCAGCGTTGAAGACAGGGGGCTTGGAAACACCATATATTTT.

This chain joins TRBV9 and TRBJ1-4; TRBD1 agrees at 8 bases. Trimming at V came to 4 bases and at J to 3 bases, leaving 5 bases not matched to a gene. Per germline, CDR1 SGDLS and CDR2 YYNGEE. The CDR3 contains 15 residues. The CDR3 loop is CASSNPGQANEKLFF. DNA of the CDR3: TGTGCCAGCAGCAACCCGGGACAGGCTAATGAAAAACTGTTTTTT.

The chain carries TRBV5-1 and TRBJ1-1, with 8 positions matching TRBD1. The germline gives CDR1 SGHRS, CDR2 YFSETQ. This CDR3 is 19 amino acids long. The J segment lost 0 bases and the V segment lost 0 bases, leaving 13 bases of the junction unmatched. This CDR3 reads CASSLVPGQVRSMNTEAFF. In DNA form, the CDR3 reads TGCGCCAGCAGCTTGGTCCCGGGACAGGTCCGTTCCATGAACACTGAAGCTTTCTTT.

The V gene is TRBV4-2, the J gene TRBJ1-5; no firm D call. The CDR3 spans 13 residues. Trimming took 0 bases from V and 6 from J, leaving 6 bases between them. Germline V lookup: CDR1 LGHNA, CDR2 YNFKEQ. The CDR3 is CASSQDLGQPQHF. The CDR3 DNA reads as TGTGCCAGCAGCCAAGATCTGGGTCAGCCCCAGCATTTT.

This chain links TRBV6-1 with TRBJ2-2; tentatively, D is TRBD2 (6 bases). V was shortened by 0 bases and J by 0 bases, with 8 bases between the two germline ends. Germline-derived CDR1 and CDR2 are MNHNS and SASEGT. CDR3 length: 16 residues. The CDR3, as DNA: TGTGCCAGCAGTGAAGCGCTAGCGACGAACACCGGGGAGCTGTTTTTT. This translates into CASSEALATNTGELFF.

The chain combines TRBV19 with TRBJ1-5, with 7 bases aligning to TRBD1. CDR1 and CDR2 from the germline V gene are LNHDA and SQIVND (reference sequence). The trim removed 3 bases at V and 2 bases at J, leaving 10 bases unmatched. The CDR3 loop spans 17 amino acids. Here the CDR3 reads CASSIWGTGAGNQPQHF. CDR3 nucleotide sequence: TGTGCCAGTAGTATTTGGGGAACAGGGGCCGGCAATCAGCCCCAGCATTTT.

CDR3 loop: CASSPGNQPQHF. The CDR3 nucleotides read TGTGCCAGCTCACCGGGAAATCAGCCCCAGCATTTT. J is TRBJ1-5 and V is TRBV18, with unresolved D. CDR1 is KGHSH, CDR2 LQKENI, per germline. The CDR3 has 12 residues. Deletions cut 3 bases from V and 4 bases from J, with 4 bases between.

The V and J genes are TRBV28 and TRBJ2-1; 10 positions agree with TRBD2. Trimming took 5 bases from V and 8 from J; bases not matched to a gene: 6. This CDR3 contains 14 residues. The germline V gene encodes CDR1 MDHEN and CDR2 SYDVKM. CDR3 nucleotide sequence: TGTGCCAGCAGTGGGTCTAGCGGGAGTGATGAGCAGTTCTTC. Translated: CASSGSSGSDEQFF.

The chain couples TRBV5-1 to TRBJ2-5, with 7 bases aligning to TRBD1. This CDR3 is 16 amino acids long. The V segment lost 0 bases and the J segment 2 bases; nucleotides outside the gene matches: 7. Germline V lookup: CDR1 SGHRS, CDR2 YFSETQ. This CDR3 reads CASSLVQGVGQETQYF. CDR3 DNA sequence: TGCGCCAGCAGCTTGGTGCAGGGGGTCGGTCAAGAGACCCAGTACTTC. Combining the CDR3 with reference TRBV5-1 and TRBJ2-5 gives the whole variable domain KAGVTQTPRYLIKTRGQQVTLSCSPISGHRSVSWYQQTPGQGLQFLFEYFSETQRNKGNFPGRFSGRQFSNSRSEMNVSTLELGDSALYLCASSLVQGVGQETQYFGPGTRLLVL.

V gene TRBV6-1 combines with J gene TRBJ2-3; 7 bases align to TRBD2. With V trimmed by 0 bases and J by 2 bases, 8 bases remained unmatched. Looked up from germline, CDR1 is MNHNS and CDR2 is SASEGT. The CDR3 length is 17 residues. CDR3 residues: CASSEAAGQLFTDTQYF. The CDR3 coding sequence is TGTGCCAGCAGTGAAGCAGCGGGGCAATTATTCACAGATACGCAGTATTTT.

The J gene is TRBJ2-7, the V gene TRBV1; the D call TRBD2 from the table was never checked on the DNA. TRBV1 is flagged as a pseudogene. This CDR3 spans 16 amino acids. This chain's CDR3 is CTTHPWRAGTPYEQYF. CDR3 in DNA: TGCACCACCCACCCTTGGAGAGCGGGGACCCCCTACGAGCAGTACTTC.

Only one count was recorded for this clone. Other nucleotide sequences in the sample specify the same CDR3. The gene calls are TRBV27 and TRBJ2-1; 15 bases match TRBD2. V shed 9 bases and J 8 bases; nucleotides not matched to a gene: 11. The CDR3 is made up of 16 amino acids. Germline values: CDR1 MNHEY, CDR2 SMNVEV (reference sequence). The CDR3 reads CASRKTGTSGRYEQFF. Here the CDR3 DNA reads TGTGCCAGTAGAAAAACCGGGACTAGCGGGAGGTATGAGCAGTTCTTC.

The chain is built from TRBV6-6 and TRBJ1-6, with unresolved D. This CDR3 has 15 residues. The V end was cut by 6 bases, the J end by 10 bases, with 19 bases between. Germline V gives CDR1 MNHNY, CDR2 SVGAGI (reference sequence). The CDR3: CASSDPLDGGSPLHF. The CDR3 DNA follows: TGTGCCAGCAGCGACCCATTAGACGGTGGGTCACCCCTCCACTTT.

The V and J genes are TRBV27 and TRBJ2-7; possible D gene TRBD1, 6 bases. Per the germline V gene, CDR1 is MNHEY and CDR2 is SMNVEV (reference sequence). V lost 4 bases and J lost 7, with 11 bases in between. The CDR3 spans 12 residues. As DNA, the CDR3 is TGTGCCAGCAGTTCAGGACAGCGGGAGCAGTACTTC. Its translation is CASSSGQREQYF.

The chain employs TRBV5-6 and TRBJ2-2; 7 bases align to TRBD1. The trim removed 0 bases at V and 5 bases at J, leaving 1 base unmatched. Germline V gene lookup returns CDR1 SGHDT and CDR2 YYEEEE. The CDR3 covers 14 residues. CDR3 loop: CASSLAGGTGELFF. The DNA of the CDR3 is TGTGCCAGCAGCTTGGCAGGGGGAACCGGGGAGCTGTTTTTT.